The next 10 T cell receptor beta chains were all read from a single sample in a study of CD8 T cells in ankylosing spondylitis. The antigens of these receptors remain unknown. Using its own MiXCR run on the 5' RACE reads, TCRdb lists one record per CDR3 protein. The data contain approximately 540,000 distinct CDR3 sequences, 9.5% to 15% of them seen just once; the ten biggest clones take up nearly 7%. Points from the study as a whole: There was a TCR beta motif, made of several highly homologous variants, that appeared characteristic of ankylosing spondylitis blood.

Source material: blood, either unsorted or a sorted T cell fraction (not recorded which). The receptors stem from a male donor with ankylosing spondylitis.

This chain uses TRBV20-1 with TRBJ1-5; weak D call: TRBD1 (5 bases). The germline V and J ends were trimmed by 0 bases and 0 bases, with 12 bases remaining between them. The CDR3 covers 16 residues. The germline V gene encodes CDR1 DFQATT and CDR2 SNEGSKA (reference sequence). The CDR3 DNA follows: TGCAGTGCTAGAGATCCCTCGACAGATAGCAATCAGCCCCAGCATTTT. It yields the protein CSARDPSTDSNQPQHF.

The V call is TRBV20-1, the J call TRBJ1-3; tentative D call: TRBD1 (5 bases). CDR3 length equals 12 residues. The germline V gene has CDR1 DFQATT and CDR2 SNEGSKA (reference sequence). V was shortened by 5 bases and J by 1 base, with 6 bases between the two germline ends. The CDR3 sequence is CSAPGSGNTIYF. In DNA form, the CDR3 reads TGCAGTGCTCCAGGGTCTGGAAACACCATATATTTT.

This clonotype was seen a handful of times. The chain links TRBV5-1 to TRBJ1-1; 8 nucleotides line up with TRBD1. CDR3 size: 14 residues. Germline assignment: CDR1 SGHRS and CDR2 YFSETQ. V lost 4 bases, J lost 5 bases, and 7 bases stayed unmatched. For the CDR3, the DNA is TGCGCCAGCAGCGTCGGACAGGGCCCGACTGAAGCTTTCTTT. Protein product: CASSVGQGPTEAFF.

The chain couples TRBV5-1 to TRBJ1-2; D is undetermined. Between the trimmed V and J ends, which lost 0 bases and 8 bases, there was a span of 14 bases. The CDR3 runs 14 residues. Germline CDR1 SGHRS, CDR2 YFSETQ. CDR3 region: CASSLDGVYGGYTF. The CDR3, as DNA: TGCGCCAGCAGCTTGGATGGGGTTTACGGCGGCTACACCTTC. The full variable domain, completed using reference TRBV5-1 and TRBJ1-2, is KAGVTQTPRYLIKTRGQQVTLSCSPISGHRSVSWYQQTPGQGLQFLFEYFSETQRNKGNFPGRFSGRQFSNSRSEMNVSTLELGDSALYLCASSLDGVYGGYTFGSGTRLTVV.

A few counts support this clonotype. V gene TRBV7-9 combines with J gene TRBJ2-7, with 8 positions matching TRBD1. J gave up 2 bases and V 6 bases, and 6 bases lay outside the gene matches. CDR1 SEHNR and CDR2 FQNEAQ come from the germline V gene (reference sequence). The CDR3 runs 14 residues. Here the CDR3 DNA reads TGTGCCAGCAGGCCAGGGGGCCCCACCTACGAGCAGTACTTC. It specifies CASRPGGPTYEQYF.

The chain employs TRBV7-2 and TRBJ2-2; the match to TRBD2 covers 11 bases. Per germline, CDR1 SGHTA and CDR2 FQGNSA. V lost 1 base and J lost 5; bases outside the gene matches: 3. The CDR3 runs 16 residues. The CDR3 nucleotides read TGTGCCAGCAGCTTAGAAGGGACTAGCGGTACCGGGGAGCTGTTTTTT. Translating gives CASSLEGTSGTGELFF.

A few counts support this clonotype. The chain joins TRBV7-9 to TRBJ2-7, with unresolved D. V was clipped by 5 bases and J by 2 bases, with 7 bases between them. The germline V gene has CDR1 SEHNR and CDR2 FQNEAQ (reference sequence). The CDR3 is 12 amino acids. The CDR3 sequence is CASSPNAYEQYF. The CDR3 nucleotides are TGTGCCAGCAGCCCGAACGCCTACGAGCAGTACTTC.

V usage is TRBV12-3 or TRBV12-4 and J usage is TRBJ2-1, with a weak D call TRBD1 (5 bases). CDR3 size: 16 residues. Trimming pared 2 bases from V and 4 bases from J, leaving 15 bases between. The CDR3 reads CASSLTTGSQYNEQFF. As DNA, the CDR3 is TGTGCCAGCAGTTTAACCACAGGTAGTCAGTACAATGAGCAGTTCTTC.

This clonotype appeared a few times. A read error may account for a junction end that differs from germline. The chain couples TRBV20-1 to TRBJ1-2; the D is unclear. Germline V gene sequence: CDR1 DFQATT, CDR2 SNEGSKA (reference sequence). The CDR3 extends over 9 amino acids. CDR3 DNA: TGTGCCGCCTTATTTGGCTACACCTTC. Amino acids: CAALFGYTF.

In its sample, this clonotype was seen a few times. The rearrangement joins TRBV18 to TRBJ2-7, with D perhaps TRBD1 (5 bases). V lost 3 bases and J 3 bases, leaving 9 bases between the germline ends. Germline lookup yields CDR1 KGHSH and CDR2 LQKENI. The CDR3 sequence is 13 residues long. CDR3: CASSPGQDYEQYV. CDR3 nucleotide sequence: TGTGCCAGCTCACCGGGGCAGGACTACGAGCAGTACGTC.